A single sample gave rise to the 3 T cell receptor beta chains below, sequenced in a study of CD8 T cells in Susac syndrome. Random hexamers served to reverse transcribe roughly 0.5 to 1 ug RNA. TCRdb fed the immunoSEQ multiplex PCR reads into MiXCR, producing one record per CDR3 protein. This sample has some 130,000 distinct CDR3 sequences; 95% occur once, and the top ten carry roughly 0.2%. The sample consisted of CD8+ T cells from PBMCs. Source of these receptors: a human donor with Susac syndrome.

The chain couples TRBV27 to TRBJ2-3; TRBD1 agrees at 10 bases. Trimming cost V 6 bases and J 3 bases; bases outside gene matches: 12. This CDR3 is built from 17 residues. CDR1 and CDR2 from the germline V gene are MNHEY and SMNVEV (reference sequence). DNA of the CDR3: TGTGCCAGCAGAACTGTCAAAGGACAGGGGGTTACAGATACGCAGTATTTT. Its protein is CASRTVKGQGVTDTQYF.

The chain is built from TRBV29-1 and TRBJ2-5; 7 bases are a match to TRBD2. The CDR3 sequence is 14 residues long. In germline, CDR1 is SQVTM, CDR2 ANQGSEA. After removal of 2 bases from V and 1 base from J, the junction contained 4 bases not matched to a gene. Here the CDR3 reads CSVEKRGLQETQYF. In DNA, the CDR3 is TGCAGCGTTGAAAAGCGGGGACTCCAAGAGACCCAGTACTTC.

The chain couples TRBV7-9 to TRBJ2-3; TRBD1 might be the D (5 bases). There are 15 residues in the CDR3. Per the germline V gene, CDR1 is SEHNR and CDR2 is FQNEAQ (reference sequence). Trimming took 5 bases from V and 1 from J, leaving 13 bases between them. CDR3 sequence (DNA): TGTGCCAGCAGCCGCAGGGTATCGGGCACAGATACGCAGTATTTT. Protein product: CASSRRVSGTDTQYF.